The T cell receptor (beta chain) described here comes from a study of breast tumors, draining lymph nodes, adjacent tissues. Study-wide results and caveats: Compared with lymph nodes, tumors were less diverse; compared with nontumor tissue, more. Luminal-like breast cancer showed significantly greater tumor-nontumor repertoire similarity than basal-like breast cancer did. Tumor T cell lymph node origin was a supported hypothesis, not proven. Most tumor T cells seemingly derive from lymph node, then expand in tumor.

The V and J ends lost 3 bases and 2 bases respectively, with 14 bases between them. Germline CDR1 reads SGHNT; CDR2 reads YENEEA. The CDR3 spans 15 residues. Via MiXCR, TCRdb re-called the multiplex PCR reads, giving one row per CDR3 protein. The sample includes 150,000 to 200,000 distinct CDR3 sequences, 30% to 35% seen only once; the top ten take over 3.5%. Many counts were recorded for this clonotype. Its antigen is still unknown. Breast cancer patients provided tissue from their axillary draining lymph nodes. The sequence came from a female donor with breast cancer. Some clones in this sample may be carry-over from other donors' samples. The sequenced sample consisted of axillary lymph node tissue. V is TRBV11-3 and J is TRBJ2-7, with D possibly TRBD1 on 6 matching bases. The CDR3, as DNA: TGTGCCAGCAGCTTCGACGAGACAGGTACCTACGAGCAGTACTTC. It specifies CASSFDETGTYEQYF.